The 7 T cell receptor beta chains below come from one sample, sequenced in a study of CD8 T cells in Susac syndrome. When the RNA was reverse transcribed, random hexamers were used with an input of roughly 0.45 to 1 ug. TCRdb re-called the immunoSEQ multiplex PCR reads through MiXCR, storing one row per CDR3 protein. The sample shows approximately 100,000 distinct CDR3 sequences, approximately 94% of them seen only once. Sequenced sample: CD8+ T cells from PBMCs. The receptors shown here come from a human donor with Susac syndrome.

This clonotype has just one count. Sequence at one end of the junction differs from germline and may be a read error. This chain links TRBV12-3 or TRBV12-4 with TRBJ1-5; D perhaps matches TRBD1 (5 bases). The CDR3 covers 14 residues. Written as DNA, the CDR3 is TGTGCCAGCAGTCCCGGGTGGGGCAATCAGCACCAGCATTTT. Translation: CASSPGWGNQHQHF.

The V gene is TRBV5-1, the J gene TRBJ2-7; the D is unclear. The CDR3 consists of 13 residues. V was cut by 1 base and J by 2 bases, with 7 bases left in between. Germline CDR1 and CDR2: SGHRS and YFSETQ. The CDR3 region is CASSLLSTYEQYF. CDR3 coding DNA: TGCGCCAGCAGCTTGCTGTCTACCTACGAGCAGTACTTC.

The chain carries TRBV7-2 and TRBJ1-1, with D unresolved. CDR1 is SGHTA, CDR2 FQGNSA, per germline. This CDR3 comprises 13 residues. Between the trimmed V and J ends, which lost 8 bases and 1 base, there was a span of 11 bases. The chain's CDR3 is CASLDPPNTEAFF. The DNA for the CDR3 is TGTGCCAGCCTTGACCCACCGAACACTGAAGCTTTCTTT.

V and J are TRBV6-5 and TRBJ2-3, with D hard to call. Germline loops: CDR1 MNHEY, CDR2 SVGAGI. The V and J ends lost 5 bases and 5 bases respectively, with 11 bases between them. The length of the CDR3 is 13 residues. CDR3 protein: CASSRSGRDTQYF. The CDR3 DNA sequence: TGTGCCAGCAGTCGGTCAGGCAGAGATACGCAGTATTTT.

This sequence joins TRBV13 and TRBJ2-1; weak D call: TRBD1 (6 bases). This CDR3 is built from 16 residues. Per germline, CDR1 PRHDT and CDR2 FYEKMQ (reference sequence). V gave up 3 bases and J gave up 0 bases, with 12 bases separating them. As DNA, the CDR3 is TGTGCCAGCAGCTTGCGAGGCAGGGGCTCCTACAATGAGCAGTTCTTC. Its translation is CASSLRGRGSYNEQFF.

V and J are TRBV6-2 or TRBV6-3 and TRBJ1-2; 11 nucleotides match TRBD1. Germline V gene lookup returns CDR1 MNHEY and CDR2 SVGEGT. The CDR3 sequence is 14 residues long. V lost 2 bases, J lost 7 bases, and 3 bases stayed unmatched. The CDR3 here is CASSYGQGARGYTF. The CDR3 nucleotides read TGTGCCAGCAGTTACGGACAGGGGGCGCGTGGCTACACCTTC.

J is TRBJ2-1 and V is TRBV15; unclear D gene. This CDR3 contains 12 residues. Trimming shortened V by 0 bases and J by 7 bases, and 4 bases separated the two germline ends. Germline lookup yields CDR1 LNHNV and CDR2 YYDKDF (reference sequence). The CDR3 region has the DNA TGTGCCACCAGCAGAGAAAGGAATGAGCAGTTCTTC. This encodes CATSRERNEQFF.